The entry below describes one TCR beta chain. What it recognizes is unknown. A junction boundary mismatches the germline segment, possibly from a read error. An expansion of CD8+CD57+ cells by flow cytometry had been shown in patients chosen for sequencing. The enrolled patients all had severe acquired aplastic anemia. The sample belongs to a study of CD8+CD57+ T cells in acquired aplastic anemia. Study summary: Mean yield of DNA from sorted CD4+ and CD8+ cells was approximately 3 ug. Overall study results and limits: Patients and healthy controls showed no significant CD8+ Simpson's diversity difference. The number of CD8+ CDR3 sequences shared by patients and controls was about 30.

Profiling of TCR beta VDJ combinations and CDR3 sequences used genomic DNA as template. A single record per CDR3 protein comes from TCRdb applying MiXCR to the reads. The sample has around 200,000 distinct CDR3 sequences, under 55% seen once. The CDR3 spans 14 residues. CDR1 is SGHVS, CDR2 FQNEAQ, per germline. Sequenced input: sorted CD4+, CD8+, or CD8+CD57+ T cells (not recorded which) from PBMCs. The chain is built from TRBV7-8 and TRBJ2-5; 8 positions match TRBD2. The sequence derives from a human donor with aplastic anemia. The CDR3, as DNA: TGCGCCAGCAGCCAAGAGCGGGGGAGCGAGACCCAGTACTTC. Encoded protein: CASSQERGSETQYF.